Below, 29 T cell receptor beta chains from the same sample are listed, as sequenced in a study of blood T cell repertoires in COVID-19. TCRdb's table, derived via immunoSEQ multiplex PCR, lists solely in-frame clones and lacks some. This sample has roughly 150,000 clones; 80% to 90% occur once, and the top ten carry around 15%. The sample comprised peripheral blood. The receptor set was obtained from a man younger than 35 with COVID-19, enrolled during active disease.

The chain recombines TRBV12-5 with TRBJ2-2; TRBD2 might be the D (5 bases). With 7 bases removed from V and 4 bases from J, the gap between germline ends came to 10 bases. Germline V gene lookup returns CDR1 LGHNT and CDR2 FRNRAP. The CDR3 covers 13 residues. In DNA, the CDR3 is TGTGCTAGTGATGAGGGTATCACCGGGGAGCTGTTTTTT. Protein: CASDEGITGELFF.

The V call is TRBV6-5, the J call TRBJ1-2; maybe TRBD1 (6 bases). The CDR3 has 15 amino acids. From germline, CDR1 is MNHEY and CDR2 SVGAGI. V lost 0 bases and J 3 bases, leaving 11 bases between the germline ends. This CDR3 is CASSYSRGGDYGYTF. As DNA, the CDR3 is TGTGCCAGCAGTTACTCGCGGGGGGGCGACTATGGCTACACCTTC.

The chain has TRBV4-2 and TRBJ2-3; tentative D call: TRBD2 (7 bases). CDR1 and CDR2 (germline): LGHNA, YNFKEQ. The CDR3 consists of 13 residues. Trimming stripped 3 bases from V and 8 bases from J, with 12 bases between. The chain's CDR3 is CASSQGGQSTQYF. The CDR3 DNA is TGTGCCAGCAGCCAGGGGGGGCAGAGTACGCAGTATTTT.

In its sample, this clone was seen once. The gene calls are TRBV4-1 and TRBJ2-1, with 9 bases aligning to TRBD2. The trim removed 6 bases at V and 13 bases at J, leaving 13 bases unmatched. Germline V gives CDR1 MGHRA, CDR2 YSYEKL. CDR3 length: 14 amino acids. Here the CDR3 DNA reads TGCGCCAGCAGTCGAAGGGAGCGGGAGGACCCACAGTTCTTC. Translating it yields CASSRREREDPQFF.

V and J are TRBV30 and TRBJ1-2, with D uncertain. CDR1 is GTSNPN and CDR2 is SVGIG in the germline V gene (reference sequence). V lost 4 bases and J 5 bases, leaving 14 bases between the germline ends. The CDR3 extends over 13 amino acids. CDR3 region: CAWNPGSRYGYTF. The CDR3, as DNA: TGTGCCTGGAATCCCGGGTCGAGGTATGGCTACACCTTC.

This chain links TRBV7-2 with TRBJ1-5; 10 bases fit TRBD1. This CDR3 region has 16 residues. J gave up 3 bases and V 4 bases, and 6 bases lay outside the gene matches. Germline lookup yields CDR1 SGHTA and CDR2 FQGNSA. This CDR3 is CASSSGQGFSNQPQHF. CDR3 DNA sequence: TGTGCCAGCAGCTCGGGACAGGGGTTTTCCAATCAGCCCCAGCATTTT.

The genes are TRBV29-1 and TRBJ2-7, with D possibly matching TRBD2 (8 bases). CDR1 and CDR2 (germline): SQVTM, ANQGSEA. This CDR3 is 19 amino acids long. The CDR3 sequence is CSAQRQGEGKRGSSYEQYF. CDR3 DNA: TGCAGTGCCCAACGACAGGGCGAGGGGAAGCGGGGGAGCTCCTACGAGCAGTACTTC.

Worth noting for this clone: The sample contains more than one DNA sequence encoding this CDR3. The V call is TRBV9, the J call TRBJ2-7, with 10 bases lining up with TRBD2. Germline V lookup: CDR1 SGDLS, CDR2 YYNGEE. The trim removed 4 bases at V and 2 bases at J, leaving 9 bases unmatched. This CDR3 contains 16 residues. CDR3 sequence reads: CASSPYGLAGAYEQYF. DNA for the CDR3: TGTGCCAGCAGCCCATACGGGCTAGCGGGAGCCTACGAGCAGTACTTC.

Here the CDR3 reads CASRLDREDGYTF. The CDR3 bases are TGTGCCAGCAGGCTCGACAGGGAAGACGGCTACACCTTC. This chain links TRBV28 with TRBJ1-2; 7 nucleotides line up with TRBD1. Unmatched junction bases numbered 9, after V lost 6 bases and J lost 8 bases. Germline V gives CDR1 MDHEN, CDR2 SYDVKM. There are 13 residues in the CDR3.

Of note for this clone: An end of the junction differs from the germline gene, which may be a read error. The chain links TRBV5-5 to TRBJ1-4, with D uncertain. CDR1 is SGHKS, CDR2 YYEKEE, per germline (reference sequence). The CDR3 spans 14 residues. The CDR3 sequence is CASSPDGVSEKLLF. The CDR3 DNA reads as TGTGCCAGCAGCCCCGACGGAGTGTCTGAAAAACTGCTTTTT.

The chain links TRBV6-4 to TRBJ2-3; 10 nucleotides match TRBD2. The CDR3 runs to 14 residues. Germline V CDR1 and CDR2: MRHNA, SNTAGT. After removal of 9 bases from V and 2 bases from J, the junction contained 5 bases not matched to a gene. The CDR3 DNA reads TGTGCCAGGCTTCTAGCGGGAGTCACAGATACGCAGTATTTT. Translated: CARLLAGVTDTQYF.

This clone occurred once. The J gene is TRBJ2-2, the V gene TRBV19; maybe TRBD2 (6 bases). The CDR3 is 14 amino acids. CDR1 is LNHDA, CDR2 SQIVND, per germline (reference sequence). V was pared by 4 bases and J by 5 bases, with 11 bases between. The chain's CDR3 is CASSTGGLTGELFF. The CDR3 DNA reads TGTGCCAGTAGTACCGGGGGTTTAACCGGGGAGCTGTTTTTT. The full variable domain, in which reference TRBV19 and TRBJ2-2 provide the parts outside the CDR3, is DGGITQSPKYLFRKEGQNVTLSCEQNLNHDAMYWYRQDPGQGLRLIYYSQIVNDFQKGDIAEGYSVSREKKESFPLTVTSAQKNPTAFYLCASSTGGLTGELFFGEGSRLTVL.

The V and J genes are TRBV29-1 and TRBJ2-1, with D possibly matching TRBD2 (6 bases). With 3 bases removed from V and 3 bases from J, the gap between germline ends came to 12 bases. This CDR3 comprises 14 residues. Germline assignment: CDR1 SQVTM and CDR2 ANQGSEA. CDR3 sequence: CSVDGGTLYNEQFF. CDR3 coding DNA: TGCAGCGTTGACGGCGGGACCCTCTACAATGAGCAGTTCTTC.

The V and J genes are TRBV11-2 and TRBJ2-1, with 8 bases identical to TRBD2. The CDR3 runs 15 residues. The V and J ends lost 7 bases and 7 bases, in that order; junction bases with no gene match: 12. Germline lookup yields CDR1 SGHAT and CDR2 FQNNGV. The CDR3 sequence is CASIPGLGGPNEQFF. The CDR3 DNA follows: TGTGCCAGCATCCCGGGACTAGGCGGGCCTAATGAGCAGTTCTTC.

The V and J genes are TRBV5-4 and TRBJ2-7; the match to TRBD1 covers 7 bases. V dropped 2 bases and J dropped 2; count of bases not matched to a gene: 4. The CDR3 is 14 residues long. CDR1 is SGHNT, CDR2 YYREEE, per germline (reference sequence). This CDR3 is CASSFWDRAYEQYF. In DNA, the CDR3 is TGTGCCAGCAGCTTTTGGGACAGAGCCTACGAGCAGTACTTC.

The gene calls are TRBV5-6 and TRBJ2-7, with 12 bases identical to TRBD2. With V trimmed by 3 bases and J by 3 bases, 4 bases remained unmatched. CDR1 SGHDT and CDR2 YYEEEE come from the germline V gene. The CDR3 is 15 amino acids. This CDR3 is CASSWRTSGNYEQYF. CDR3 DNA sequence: TGTGCCAGCAGCTGGCGGACTAGCGGGAACTACGAGCAGTACTTC.

The chain's CDR3 is CASSPHLKRTGENYGYTF. In DNA, the CDR3 is TGTGCCAGCAGCCCCCACCTCAAACGGACAGGGGAAAACTATGGCTACACCTTC. The chain links TRBV4-2 to TRBJ1-2, with 9 bases identical to TRBD1. CDR3 length: 18 amino acids. Germline CDR1 is LGHNA and CDR2 is YNFKEQ. The ends lost 4 bases at V and 2 bases at J; junction bases unmatched: 14.

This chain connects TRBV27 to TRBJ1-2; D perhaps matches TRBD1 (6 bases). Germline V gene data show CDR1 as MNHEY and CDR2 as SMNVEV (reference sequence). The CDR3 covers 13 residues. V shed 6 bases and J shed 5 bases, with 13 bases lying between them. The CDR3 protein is CASSRGWRYGYTF. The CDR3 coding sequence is TGTGCCAGCAGCAGGGGCTGGCGATATGGCTACACCTTC.

In DNA, the CDR3 is TGTGCCAGTAGTATGACCCTTTTAACAGGGGGACCCTCCTACGAGCAGTACTTC. As protein: CASSMTLLTGGPSYEQYF. V is TRBV19 and J is TRBJ2-7, with 8 bases fitting TRBD1. V lost 3 bases, J lost 0 bases, and 13 bases stayed unmatched. Germline assignment: CDR1 LNHDA and CDR2 SQIVND (reference sequence). The length of the CDR3 is 18 residues.

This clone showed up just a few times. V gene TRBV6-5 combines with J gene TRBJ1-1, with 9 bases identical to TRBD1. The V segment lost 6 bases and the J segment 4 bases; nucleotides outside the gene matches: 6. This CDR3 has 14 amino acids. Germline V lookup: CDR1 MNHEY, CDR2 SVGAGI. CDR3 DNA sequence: TGTGCCAGCAGGGGGACAGGGAGGAGCACTGAAGCTTTCTTT. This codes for CASRGTGRSTEAFF.

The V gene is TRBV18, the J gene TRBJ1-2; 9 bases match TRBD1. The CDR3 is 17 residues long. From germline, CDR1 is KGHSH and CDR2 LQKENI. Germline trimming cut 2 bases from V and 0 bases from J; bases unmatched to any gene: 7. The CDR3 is CASSPRTGAQANYGYTF. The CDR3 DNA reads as TGTGCCAGCTCACCAAGGACAGGGGCGCAAGCTAACTATGGCTACACCTTC.

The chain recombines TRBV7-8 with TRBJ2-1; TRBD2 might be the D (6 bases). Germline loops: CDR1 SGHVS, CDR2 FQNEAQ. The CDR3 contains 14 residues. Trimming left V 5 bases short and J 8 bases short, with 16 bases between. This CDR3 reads CASSPGLRHDEQFF. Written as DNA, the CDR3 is TGTGCCAGCAGCCCGGGACTTCGGCACGATGAGCAGTTCTTC.

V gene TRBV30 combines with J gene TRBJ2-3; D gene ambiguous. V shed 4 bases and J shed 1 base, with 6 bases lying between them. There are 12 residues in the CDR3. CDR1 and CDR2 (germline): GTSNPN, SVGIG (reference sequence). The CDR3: CAWTRGTDTQYF. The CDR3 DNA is TGTGCCTGGACTCGCGGCACAGATACGCAGTATTTT.

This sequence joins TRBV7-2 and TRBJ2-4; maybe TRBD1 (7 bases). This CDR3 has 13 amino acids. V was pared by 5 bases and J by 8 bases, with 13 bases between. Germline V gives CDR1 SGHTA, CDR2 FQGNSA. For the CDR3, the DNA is TGTGCCAGCAGCCTTCAGGGGGAGGACATTCAGTACTTC. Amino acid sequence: CASSLQGEDIQYF.

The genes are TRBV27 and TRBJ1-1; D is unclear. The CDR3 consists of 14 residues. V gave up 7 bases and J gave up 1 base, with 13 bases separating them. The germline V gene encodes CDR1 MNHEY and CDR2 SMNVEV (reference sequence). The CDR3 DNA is TGTGCCAGCATCCTAACCCCGGGGAACACTGAAGCTTTCTTT. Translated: CASILTPGNTEAFF.

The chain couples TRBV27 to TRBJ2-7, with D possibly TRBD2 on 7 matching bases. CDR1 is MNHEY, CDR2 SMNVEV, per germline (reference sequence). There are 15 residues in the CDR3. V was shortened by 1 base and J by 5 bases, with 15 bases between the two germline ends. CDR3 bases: TGTGCCAGCAGTTTATGGGGGGGGGCGACGAACGAGCAGTACTTC. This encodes CASSLWGGATNEQYF.

Written as DNA, the CDR3 is TGTGCCATCCTCCGGGAGCCCGGGACAGATACGCAGTATTTT. It codes for CAILREPGTDTQYF. This rearrangement joins TRBV28 to TRBJ2-3, with a possible D match to TRBD2 (6 bases). The CDR3 covers 14 residues. Trimming shortened V by 10 bases and J by 3 bases, and 17 bases separated the two germline ends. Germline V gives CDR1 MDHEN, CDR2 SYDVKM.

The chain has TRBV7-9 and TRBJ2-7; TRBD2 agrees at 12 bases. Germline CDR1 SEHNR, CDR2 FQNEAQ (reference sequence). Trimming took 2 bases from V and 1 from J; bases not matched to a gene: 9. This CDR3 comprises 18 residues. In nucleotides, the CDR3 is TGTGCCAGCAGCTTACCCCTAGCGGGAGGGCCCGGGTCCTACGAGCAGTACTTC. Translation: CASSLPLAGGPGSYEQYF. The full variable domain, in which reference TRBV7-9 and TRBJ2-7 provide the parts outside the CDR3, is DTGVSQNPRHKITKRGQNVTFRCDPISEHNRLYWYRQTLGQGPEFLTYFQNEAQLEKSRLLSDRFSAERPKGSFSTLEIQRTEQGDSAMYLCASSLPLAGGPGSYEQYFGPGTRLTVT.

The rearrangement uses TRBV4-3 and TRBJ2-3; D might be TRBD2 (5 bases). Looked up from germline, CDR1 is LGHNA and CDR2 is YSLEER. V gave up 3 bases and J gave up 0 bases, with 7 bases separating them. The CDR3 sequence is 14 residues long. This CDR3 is CASSHRGSTDTQYF. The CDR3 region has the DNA TGCGCCAGCAGCCACCGCGGGAGCACAGATACGCAGTATTTT.